These 17 T cell receptor beta chains were sequenced from one sample in a study of OX40 agonist ivuxolimab in advanced cancers. TCRdb keeps only in-frame clones here, not all; method: immunoSEQ multiplex PCR. The sample lists roughly 65,000 clones; 85% to 90% were seen once. The specimen was CD4+ or CD8+ T cells sorted from blood, collected in a trial of the OX40 agonist ivuxolimab. The source is an adult with an advanced solid tumor such as melanoma, head and neck, liver or kidney cancer.

The chain links TRBV6-1 to TRBJ2-6, with D possibly being TRBD1 (5 bases). The CDR3 runs to 15 residues. The V end was cut by 5 bases, the J end by 2 bases, with 10 bases between. The germline V gene encodes CDR1 MNHNS and CDR2 SASEGT. The CDR3 nucleotides read TGTGCCAGCAGTACGGCACAGGCTGGGGCCAACGTCCTGACTTTC. It encodes CASSTAQAGANVLTF.

The gene calls are TRBV5-4 and TRBJ1-3, with D tentatively TRBD1 (6 bases). Germline V CDR1 and CDR2: SGHNT, YYREEE (reference sequence). Trimming took off 6 bases at V and 0 bases at J, with 16 bases between the two ends. CDR3 length: 16 amino acids. CDR3 in amino acids: CASTPFGGRSGNTIYF. For the CDR3, the DNA is TGTGCCAGCACCCCTTTTGGGGGCCGCTCTGGAAACACCATATATTTT.

This clone turned up a few times. The rearrangement joins TRBV4-3 to TRBJ1-2; TRBD1 is a possible D gene (6 bases). V shed 4 bases and J shed 4 bases, with 16 bases lying between them. CDR3 size: 15 residues. From germline, CDR1 is LGHNA and CDR2 YSLEER. The CDR3 sequence is CASSPVAGAAYGYTF. The CDR3 region has the DNA TGCGCCAGCAGCCCTGTCGCGGGGGCTGCCTATGGCTACACCTTC.

This clone was observed a few times. V gene TRBV5-1 combines with J gene TRBJ2-7; weak D call: TRBD1 (6 bases). Germline lookup yields CDR1 SGHRS and CDR2 YFSETQ. CDR3 length: 13 amino acids. Trimming pared 5 bases from V and 3 bases from J, leaving 12 bases between. Here the CDR3 DNA reads TGCGCCAGCAGACCCGGGACAAGCTACGAGCAGTACTTC. It translates to CASRPGTSYEQYF.

The chain recombines TRBV2 with TRBJ1-5; D is unresolved. V shed 1 base and J shed 6 bases, with 7 bases lying between them. The germline V gene has CDR1 SNHLY and CDR2 FYNNEI. The CDR3 is 13 amino acids. CDR3 residues: CASSEGPLQPQHF. The CDR3 coding sequence is TGTGCCAGCAGTGAAGGTCCTCTTCAGCCCCAGCATTTT.

CDR3 amino acids: CSVRMGQENTEAFF. The DNA for the CDR3 is TGCAGCGTTCGGATGGGACAGGAAAACACTGAAGCTTTCTTT. V gene TRBV29-1 combines with J gene TRBJ1-1; 8 bases map to TRBD1. V trimming: 5 bases; J trimming: 2 bases; junction bases outside the gene matches: 7. There are 14 residues in the CDR3. CDR1 and CDR2 (germline): SQVTM, ANQGSEA.

This clone was recorded only once. The chain links TRBV5-1 to TRBJ2-2, with 9 bases lining up with TRBD1. This CDR3 is built from 15 residues. The trim removed 4 bases at V and 3 bases at J, leaving 4 bases unmatched. Germline CDR1 and CDR2: SGHRS and YFSETQ. For the CDR3, the DNA is TGCGCCAGCAGCGCTGGACAGGGGCACACCGGGGAGCTGTTTTTT. Translated, it gives CASSAGQGHTGELFF.

The chain recombines TRBV5-4 with TRBJ1-2, with unresolved D. This CDR3 has 16 amino acids. V shed 3 bases and J shed 1 base, with 16 bases lying between them. CDR1 and CDR2 from the germline V gene are SGHNT and YYREEE (reference sequence). CDR3: CASSSPSGEVNYGYTF. CDR3 sequence (DNA): TGTGCCAGCAGCTCTCCCTCCGGGGAGGTTAACTATGGCTACACCTTC. The whole variable domain, remainder taken from reference TRBV5-4 and TRBJ1-2, is ETGVTQSPTHLIKTRGQQVTLRCSSQSGHNTVSWYQQALGQGPQFIFQYYREEENGRGNFPPRFSGLQFPNYSSELNVNALELDDSALYLCASSSPSGEVNYGYTFGSGTRLTVV.

The chain has TRBV18 and TRBJ2-7; D gene uncertain. Germline V CDR1 and CDR2: KGHSH, LQKENI. Trimming left V 5 bases short and J 1 base short, with 6 bases between. The CDR3 length is 12 residues. CDR3 amino acids: CASSDSSYEQYF. The CDR3 coding sequence is TGTGCCAGCTCAGATTCATCCTACGAGCAGTACTTC.

The chain carries TRBV11-2 and TRBJ2-7; TRBD2 aligns across 7 bases. V was pared by 5 bases and J by 6 bases, with 10 bases of the junction left unmatched. This CDR3 contains 14 residues. Germline CDR1 SGHAT, CDR2 FQNNGV. The CDR3 region is CASSPYGEGSEQYF. In DNA form, the CDR3 reads TGTGCCAGCAGCCCGTATGGGGAGGGGTCCGAGCAGTACTTC.

This clone showed up just a few times. The chain couples TRBV7-9 to TRBJ1-1, with D maybe TRBD1 (6 bases). The ends were cut back, 1 base at V and 3 bases at J, with 18 bases in the middle. The CDR3 has 17 residues. Germline CDR1 is SEHNR and CDR2 is FQNEAQ (reference sequence). The CDR3 bases are TGTGCCAGCAGCTTAGGCAGGGGTTTGGTCTCGTACACTGAAGCTTTCTTT. Residues: CASSLGRGLVSYTEAFF.

This clone was found a few times. The J gene is TRBJ1-3, the V gene TRBV6-6; no reliable D call. CDR3 length equals 16 residues. V was trimmed by 4 bases and J by 0 bases, leaving 13 bases between them. CDR1 is MNHNY and CDR2 is SVGAGI in the germline V gene (reference sequence). The DNA for the CDR3 is TGTGCCAGCAGTTCACTTTCGAGGGTCTCTGGAAACACCATATATTTT. Translation gives CASSSLSRVSGNTIYF.

The chain employs TRBV7-9 and TRBJ2-7; TRBD1 aligns across 7 bases. Germline CDR1 reads SEHNR; CDR2 reads FQNEAQ (reference sequence). The CDR3 contains 14 residues. V was clipped by 5 bases and J by 0 bases; unmatched bases: 4. The CDR3 sequence is CASSPGQTSYEQYF. The CDR3, as DNA: TGTGCCAGCAGCCCGGGACAGACCTCCTACGAGCAGTACTTC.

The chain recombines TRBV7-8 with TRBJ2-7, with D maybe TRBD2 (5 bases). Per germline, CDR1 SGHVS and CDR2 FQNEAQ. The V end lost 5 bases, the J end lost 0 bases, and 11 bases lay between the germline ends. The CDR3 loop spans 14 amino acids. CDR3 sequence: CASSPHGSSYEQYF. As DNA, the CDR3 is TGTGCCAGCAGCCCCCATGGGAGCTCCTACGAGCAGTACTTC.

The V call is TRBV27, the J call TRBJ1-5; no reliable D call. V was cut by 2 bases and J by 0 bases, with 14 bases left in between. This CDR3 is built from 17 residues. CDR1 and CDR2 (germline): MNHEY, SMNVEV (reference sequence). The CDR3 coding sequence is TGTGCCAGCAGTTTAACTTTGTCAGGTTATAGCAATCAGCCCCAGCATTTT. This gives the protein CASSLTLSGYSNQPQHF.

The V and J genes are TRBV10-3 and TRBJ2-2; no definite D call. V was pared by 0 bases and J by 4 bases, with 9 bases between. Germline CDR1 ENHRY, CDR2 SYGVKD. This CDR3 contains 15 residues. The CDR3 loop is CAISESKTFTGELFF. The CDR3 DNA sequence: TGTGCCATCAGTGAGTCAAAGACATTCACCGGGGAGCTGTTTTTT.

This clone was seen a handful of times. This sequence joins TRBV4-3 and TRBJ1-4, with D hard to call. V dropped 1 base and J dropped 5 bases, with 14 bases sitting between them. Germline V gives CDR1 LGHNA, CDR2 YSLEER. The CDR3 sequence is 16 residues long. The CDR3 is CASSQGRVRGNEKLFF. The DNA of the CDR3 is TGCGCCAGCAGCCAAGGAAGAGTCCGAGGGAATGAAAAACTGTTTTTT.